This is a list of T cell receptor beta chains from one sample in a study of technical replicates of blood from a handful of donors. Some clones are missing from TCRdb's copy, which holds only in-frame ones; the method was immunoSEQ multiplex PCR. The table shows about 49,000 clones, with 80% to 95% occurring only once. The specimen was PBMCs. These receptors came from a human donor in good health. Some clones in this sample may be carry-over from other donors' samples. The CDR3 runs from the conserved cysteine through the conserved F or W.

>TRBV9
CASRGTGASGNEQFF
>TRBV5-1
CASAGEPGGHEQYF
>TRBV7-2
CASSLFRGREYNEQFF
>TRBV10-2
CASSEPRDRDFGNQPQHF
>TRBV4-3
CASSQFGTGDSSYEQYF
>TRBV7-3
CASSPGSWGDTQYF
>TRBV5-1
CASSSGLAGGLTYEQYF
>TRBV7-9
CASSRFGANSPLHF
>TRBV6-1
CASSAPVLAVIYNEQFF
>TRBV5-1
CASSLRSGSSYEQYF
>TRBV6-5
CASSSGHGNSYEQYF
>TRBV4-2
CASSQGGAGSYNEQFF
>TRBV4-3
CASSPRVEDNEQFF
>TRBV2
CASSEVDRGGDEQYF
>TRBV5-6
CASSLRQAFGYTF
>TRBV27
CASSLSGFGQPQHF